These 14 T cell receptor beta chains share one sample of origin, sequenced in a study of cytotoxic CD8 clonotypes in ibrutinib-treated CLL. Using immunoSEQ multiplex PCR, the repertoire was profiled, and TCRdb retains in-frame clones only, with some absent. The data hold some 92,000 clones, with 70% to 80% observed a single time. Sequenced material: PBMCs, taken after 24 months of ibrutinib treatment. The receptor source for this set is a human donor with chronic lymphocytic leukemia.

V gene TRBV5-5 combines with J gene TRBJ1-5; D remains unclear. The CDR3 contains 16 residues. Trimming took off 1 base at V and 7 bases at J, with 18 bases between the two ends. CDR1 and CDR2 from the germline V gene are SGHKS and YYEKEE (reference sequence). The CDR3 bases are TGTGCCAGCAGCTTGACGGGCACAGAAATCCTACAGCCCCAGCATTTT. Translation gives CASSLTGTEILQPQHF.

This rearrangement joins TRBV28 to TRBJ1-5; TRBD1 might be the D (6 bases). The CDR3 runs to 15 residues. Looked up from germline, CDR1 is MDHEN and CDR2 is SYDVKM. V was cut by 4 bases and J by 4 bases, with 14 bases left in between. The CDR3 is CASSYPGGGNQPQHF. CDR3 bases: TGTGCCAGCAGTTATCCGGGAGGGGGAAATCAGCCCCAGCATTTT.

The rearrangement joins TRBV7-3 to TRBJ1-6, with no clear D. CDR1 and CDR2 from the germline V gene are SGHTA and FQGTGA. Trimming pared 3 bases from V and 5 bases from J, leaving 8 bases between. This CDR3 is 14 amino acids long. CDR3 residues: CASSLQANNSPLHF. The CDR3 DNA reads TGTGCCAGCAGCTTGCAGGCGAATAATTCACCCCTCCACTTT.

The chain carries TRBV18 and TRBJ1-1, with a weak D call TRBD1 (6 bases). V was shortened by 4 bases and J by 6 bases, with 18 bases between the two germline ends. The CDR3 is 15 residues long. Per germline, CDR1 KGHSH and CDR2 LQKENI. CDR3 loop: CASSLDLRGAAEAFF. The CDR3 DNA is TGTGCCAGCTCACTTGATCTCCGGGGGGCAGCTGAAGCTTTCTTT.

The chain employs TRBV6-1 and TRBJ2-7; D possibly corresponds to TRBD2 (6 bases). Trimming cost V 11 bases and J 4 bases, with 18 bases left between them. The CDR3 has 13 residues. Germline CDR1 MNHNS, CDR2 SASEGT. The CDR3 protein is CAPTGTHLYEQYF. The CDR3, as DNA: TGTGCCCCCACCGGGACTCACCTTTACGAGCAGTACTTC.

This clone was recorded a few times. The chain couples TRBV28 to TRBJ2-7; 7 positions match TRBD2. CDR3 size: 15 residues. J was trimmed by 3 bases and V by 3 bases; bases with no gene match: 8. CDR1 MDHEN and CDR2 SYDVKM come from the germline V gene. The DNA for the CDR3 is TGTGCCAGCAGTTTGGCTGCGGGAGATGTCTACGAGCAGTACTTC. Its protein product is CASSLAAGDVYEQYF.

The chain uses TRBV6-6 and TRBJ2-1; TRBD1 matches 10 bases. CDR3 length equals 15 residues. The germline gives CDR1 MNHNY, CDR2 SVGAGI (reference sequence). V was pared by 6 bases and J by 8 bases, with 10 bases of the junction left unmatched. The DNA of the CDR3 is TGTGCCAGCAGAACACCCGGGACAGGGGCGGATGAGCAGTTCTTC. Translated, it gives CASRTPGTGADEQFF.

The chain recombines TRBV27 with TRBJ1-5; weak D call: TRBD1 (5 bases). Germline lookup yields CDR1 MNHEY and CDR2 SMNVEV (reference sequence). This CDR3 has 15 amino acids. V gave up 5 bases and J gave up 3 bases, with 14 bases separating them. The CDR3 here is CASSTSGYFNQPQHF. The CDR3 nucleotides read TGTGCCAGCAGTACCTCAGGGTATTTCAATCAGCCCCAGCATTTT.

This chain links TRBV6-1 with TRBJ2-4; TRBD1 aligns across 9 bases. Germline V gives CDR1 MNHNS, CDR2 SASEGT. The CDR3 is 13 residues long. The J segment lost 9 bases and the V segment lost 6 bases, leaving 6 bases of the junction unmatched. The CDR3 DNA is TGTGCCAGCAGGGACAGGGGAATGAGCATTCAGTACTTC. The encoded protein is CASRDRGMSIQYF.

The chain employs TRBV14 and TRBJ1-1; 7 bases are shared with TRBD1. The CDR3 is 12 amino acids. Per the germline V gene, CDR1 is SGHDN and CDR2 is FVKESK. V shed 1 base, J shed 11 bases, and the junction held 4 bases outside the gene matches. CDR3 region: CASSQVRGWAFF. CDR3 nucleotides: TGTGCCAGCAGCCAAGTCAGGGGGTGGGCTTTCTTT.

V gene TRBV6-6 combines with J gene TRBJ2-5; D ambiguous. The V end lost 8 bases, the J end lost 2 bases, and 15 bases lay between the germline ends. Germline CDR1 and CDR2: MNHNY and SVGAGI (reference sequence). The CDR3 runs 14 residues. Here the CDR3 reads CASRIPRQQETQYF. CDR3 in DNA: TGTGCCAGCCGGATTCCTAGGCAGCAAGAGACCCAGTACTTC.

This chain links TRBV28 with TRBJ1-1; D gene uncertain. CDR1 and CDR2 from the germline V gene are MDHEN and SYDVKM. V was trimmed by 7 bases and J by 1 base, leaving 10 bases between them. The CDR3 sequence is 13 residues long. The CDR3 DNA sequence: TGTGCCAGCACAGAGACTCGGAACACTGAAGCTTTCTTT. This translates into CASTETRNTEAFF.

J is TRBJ1-6 and V is TRBV27; D is possibly TRBD1 (5 bases). The CDR3 is made up of 17 amino acids. V gave up 0 bases and J gave up 3 bases, with 12 bases separating them. Germline V lookup: CDR1 MNHEY, CDR2 SMNVEV (reference sequence). The CDR3 is CASSLSGDGGYNSPLHF. The CDR3 DNA reads as TGTGCCAGCAGTTTATCCGGGGATGGGGGCTATAATTCACCCCTCCACTTT.

The J gene is TRBJ1-1, the V gene TRBV28, with D tentatively TRBD1 (5 bases). This CDR3 has 17 residues. Germline-derived CDR1 and CDR2 are MDHEN and SYDVKM. V was shortened by 0 bases and J by 1 base, with 15 bases between the two germline ends. CDR3 loop: CASSLWAAGSANTEAFF. As DNA, the CDR3 is TGTGCCAGCAGTTTATGGGCGGCAGGGTCGGCGAACACTGAAGCTTTCTTT. Together with reference TRBV28 and TRBJ1-1, the CDR3 gives the full variable domain: DVKVTQSSRYLVKRTGEKVFLECVQDMDHENMFWYRQDPGLGLRLIYFSYDVKMKEKGDIPEGYSVSREKKERFSLILESASTNQTSMYLCASSLWAAGSANTEAFFGQGTRLTVV.